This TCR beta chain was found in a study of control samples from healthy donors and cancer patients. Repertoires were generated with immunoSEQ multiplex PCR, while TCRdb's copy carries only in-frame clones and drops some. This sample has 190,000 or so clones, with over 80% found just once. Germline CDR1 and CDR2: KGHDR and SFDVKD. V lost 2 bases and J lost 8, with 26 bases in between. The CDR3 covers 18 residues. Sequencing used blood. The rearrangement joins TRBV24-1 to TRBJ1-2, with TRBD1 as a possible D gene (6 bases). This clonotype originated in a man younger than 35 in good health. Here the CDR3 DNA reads TGTGCCACCAGTGATTCGGGGGCACCGGGACAACTAGGGGAGGGCTACACCTTC. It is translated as CATSDSGAPGQLGEGYTF.